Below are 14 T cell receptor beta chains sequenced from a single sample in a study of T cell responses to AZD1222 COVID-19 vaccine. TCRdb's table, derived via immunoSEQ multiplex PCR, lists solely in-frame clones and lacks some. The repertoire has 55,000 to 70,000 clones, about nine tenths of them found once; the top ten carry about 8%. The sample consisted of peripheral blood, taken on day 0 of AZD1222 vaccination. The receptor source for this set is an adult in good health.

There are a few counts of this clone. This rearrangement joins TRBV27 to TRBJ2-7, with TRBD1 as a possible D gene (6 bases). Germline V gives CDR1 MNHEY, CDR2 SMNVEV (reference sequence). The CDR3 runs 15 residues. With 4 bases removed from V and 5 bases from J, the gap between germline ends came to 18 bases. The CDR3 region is CASSSNLDRSDEQYF. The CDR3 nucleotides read TGTGCCAGCAGTTCGAATTTGGACAGAAGCGACGAGCAGTACTTC.

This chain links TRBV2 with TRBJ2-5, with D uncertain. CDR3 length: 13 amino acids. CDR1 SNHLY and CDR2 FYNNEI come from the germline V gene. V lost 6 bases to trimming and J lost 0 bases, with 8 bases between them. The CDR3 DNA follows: TGTGCCAGCAGAACAGATCACCAAGAGACCCAGTACTTC. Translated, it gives CASRTDHQETQYF.

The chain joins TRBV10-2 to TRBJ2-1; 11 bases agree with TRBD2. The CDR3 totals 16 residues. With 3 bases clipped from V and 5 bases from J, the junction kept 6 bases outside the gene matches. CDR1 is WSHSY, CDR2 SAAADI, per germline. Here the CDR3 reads CASSDQGLAVNNEQFF. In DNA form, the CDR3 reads TGCGCCAGCAGTGATCAGGGACTAGCGGTGAACAATGAGCAGTTCTTC.

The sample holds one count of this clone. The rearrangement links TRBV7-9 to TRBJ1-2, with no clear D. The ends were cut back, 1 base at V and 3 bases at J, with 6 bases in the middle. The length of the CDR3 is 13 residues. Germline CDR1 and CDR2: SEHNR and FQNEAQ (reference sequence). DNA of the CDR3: TGTGCCAGCAGCTTAGAGGCAGACTATGGCTACACCTTC. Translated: CASSLEADYGYTF.

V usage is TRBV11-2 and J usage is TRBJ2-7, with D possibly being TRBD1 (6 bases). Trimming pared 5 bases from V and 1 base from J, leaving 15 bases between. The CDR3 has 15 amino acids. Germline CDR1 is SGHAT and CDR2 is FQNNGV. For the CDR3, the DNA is TGTGCCAGCAGCAACTACCGGGACAAATCCTACGAGCAGTACTTC. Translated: CASSNYRDKSYEQYF.

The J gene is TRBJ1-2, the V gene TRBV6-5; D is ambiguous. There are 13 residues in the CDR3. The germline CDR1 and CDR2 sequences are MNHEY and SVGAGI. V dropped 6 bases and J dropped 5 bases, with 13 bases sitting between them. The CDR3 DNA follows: TGTGCCAGCAGCCCCGGAAGTGTTTATGGCTACACCTTC. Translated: CASSPGSVYGYTF.

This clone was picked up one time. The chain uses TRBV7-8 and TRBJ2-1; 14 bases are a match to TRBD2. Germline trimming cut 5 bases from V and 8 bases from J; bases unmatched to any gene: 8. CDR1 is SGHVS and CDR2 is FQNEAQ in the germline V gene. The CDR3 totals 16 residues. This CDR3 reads CASSPYRLAGGYEQFF. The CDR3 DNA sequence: TGTGCCAGCAGCCCCTATAGACTAGCGGGAGGGTATGAGCAGTTCTTC. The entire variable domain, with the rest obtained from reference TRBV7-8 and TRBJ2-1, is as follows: GAGVSQSPRYKVAKRGQDVALRCDPISGHVSLFWYQQALGQGPEFLTYFQNEAQLDKSGLPSDRFFAERPEGSVSTLKIQRTQQEDSAVYLCASSPYRLAGGYEQFFGPGTRLTVL.

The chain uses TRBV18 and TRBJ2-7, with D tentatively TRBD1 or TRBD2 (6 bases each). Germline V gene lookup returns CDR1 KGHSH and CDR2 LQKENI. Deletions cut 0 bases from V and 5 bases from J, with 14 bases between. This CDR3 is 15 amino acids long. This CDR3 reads CASSPPWGAGDEQYF. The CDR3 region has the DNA TGTGCCAGCTCACCACCATGGGGGGCCGGCGACGAGCAGTACTTC. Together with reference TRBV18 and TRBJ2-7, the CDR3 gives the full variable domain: NAGVMQNPRHLVRRRGQEARLRCSPMKGHSHVYWYRQLPEEGLKFMVYLQKENIIDESGMPKERFSAEFPKEGPSILRIQQVVRGDSAAYFCASSPPWGAGDEQYFGPGTRLTVT.

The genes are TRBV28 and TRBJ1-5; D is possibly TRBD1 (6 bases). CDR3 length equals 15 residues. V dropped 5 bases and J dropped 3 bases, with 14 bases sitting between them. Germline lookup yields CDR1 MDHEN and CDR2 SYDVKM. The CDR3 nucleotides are TGTGCCAGCAGTGGGGGCCAGCCCATCAATCAGCCCCAGCATTTT. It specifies CASSGGQPINQPQHF. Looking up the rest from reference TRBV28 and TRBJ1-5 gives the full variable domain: DVKVTQSSRYLVKRTGEKVFLECVQDMDHENMFWYRQDPGLGLRLIYFSYDVKMKEKGDIPEGYSVSREKKERFSLILESASTNQTSMYLCASSGGQPINQPQHFGDGTRLSIL.

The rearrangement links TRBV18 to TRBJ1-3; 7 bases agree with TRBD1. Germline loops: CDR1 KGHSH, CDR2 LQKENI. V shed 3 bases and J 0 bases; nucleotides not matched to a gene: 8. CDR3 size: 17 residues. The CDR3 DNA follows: TGTGCCAGCTCACCCCCCCGACAGGGACGCTCTGGAAACACCATATATTTT. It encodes CASSPPRQGRSGNTIYF.

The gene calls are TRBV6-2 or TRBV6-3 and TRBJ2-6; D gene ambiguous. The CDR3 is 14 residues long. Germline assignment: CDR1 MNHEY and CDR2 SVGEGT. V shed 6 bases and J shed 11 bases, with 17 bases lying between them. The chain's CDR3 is CASRPRLEIYVLTF. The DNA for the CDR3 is TGTGCCAGCAGACCTAGACTGGAAATCTACGTCCTGACTTTC.

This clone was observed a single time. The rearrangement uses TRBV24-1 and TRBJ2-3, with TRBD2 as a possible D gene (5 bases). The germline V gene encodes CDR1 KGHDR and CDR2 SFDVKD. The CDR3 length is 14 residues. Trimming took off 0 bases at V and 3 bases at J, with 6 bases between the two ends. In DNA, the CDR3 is TGTGCCACCAGTGATTTGTGGGAGACAGATACGCAGTATTTT. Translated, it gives CATSDLWETDTQYF.

This CDR3 reads CATGGQQETQYF. The CDR3 region has the DNA TGTGCCACAGGAGGGCAGCAAGAGACCCAGTACTTC. V is TRBV2 and J is TRBJ2-5; D perhaps matches TRBD2 (6 bases). V lost 10 bases to trimming and J lost 2 bases, with 11 bases between them. Germline CDR1 and CDR2: SNHLY and FYNNEI. CDR3 length: 12 residues.

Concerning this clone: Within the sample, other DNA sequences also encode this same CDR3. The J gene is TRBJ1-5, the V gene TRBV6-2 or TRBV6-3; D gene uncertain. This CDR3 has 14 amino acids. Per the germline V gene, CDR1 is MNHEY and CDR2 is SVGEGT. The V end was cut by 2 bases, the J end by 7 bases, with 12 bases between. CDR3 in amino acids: CASSYPRVGQPQHF. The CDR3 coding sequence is TGTGCCAGCAGTTACCCCCGGGTTGGGCAGCCCCAGCATTTT.